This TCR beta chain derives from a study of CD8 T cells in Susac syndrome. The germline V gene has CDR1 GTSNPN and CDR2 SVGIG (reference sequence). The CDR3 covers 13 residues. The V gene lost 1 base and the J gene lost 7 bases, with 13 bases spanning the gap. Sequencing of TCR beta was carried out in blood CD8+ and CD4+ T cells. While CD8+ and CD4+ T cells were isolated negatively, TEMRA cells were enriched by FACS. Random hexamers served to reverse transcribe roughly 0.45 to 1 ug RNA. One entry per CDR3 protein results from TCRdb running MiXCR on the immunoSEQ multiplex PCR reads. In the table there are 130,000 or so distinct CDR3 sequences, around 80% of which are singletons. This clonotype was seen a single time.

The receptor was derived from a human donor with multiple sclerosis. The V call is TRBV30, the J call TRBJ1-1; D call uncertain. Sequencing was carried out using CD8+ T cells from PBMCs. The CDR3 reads CAWSAWALSEAFF. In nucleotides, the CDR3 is TGTGCCTGGAGTGCTTGGGCTTTGAGTGAAGCTTTCTTT.